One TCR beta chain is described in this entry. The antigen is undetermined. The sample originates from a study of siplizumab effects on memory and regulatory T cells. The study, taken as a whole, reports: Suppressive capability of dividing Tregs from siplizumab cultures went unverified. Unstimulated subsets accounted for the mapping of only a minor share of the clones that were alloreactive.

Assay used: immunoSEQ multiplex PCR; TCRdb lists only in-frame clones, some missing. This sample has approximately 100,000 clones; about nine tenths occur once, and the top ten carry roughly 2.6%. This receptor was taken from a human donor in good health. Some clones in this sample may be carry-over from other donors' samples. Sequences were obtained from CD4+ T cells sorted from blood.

The CDR3 coding sequence is TGTGCCAGCAGTGTTCGGGAGGAGCAGTACTTC. Its translation: CASSVREEQYF. The J gene is TRBJ2-7, the V gene TRBV2; possible D gene TRBD2, 6 bases. The ends were cut back, 4 bases at V and 7 bases at J, with 8 bases in the middle. The CDR3 consists of 11 residues. CDR1 SNHLY and CDR2 FYNNEI come from the germline V gene. Using reference TRBV2 and TRBJ2-7 for the parts outside the CDR3, the full variable domain is EPEVTQTPSHQVTQMGQEVILRCVPISNHLYFYWYRQILGQKVEFLVSFYNNEISEKSEIFDDQFSVERPDGSNFTLKIRSTKLEDSAMYFCASSVREEQYFGPGTRLTVT.